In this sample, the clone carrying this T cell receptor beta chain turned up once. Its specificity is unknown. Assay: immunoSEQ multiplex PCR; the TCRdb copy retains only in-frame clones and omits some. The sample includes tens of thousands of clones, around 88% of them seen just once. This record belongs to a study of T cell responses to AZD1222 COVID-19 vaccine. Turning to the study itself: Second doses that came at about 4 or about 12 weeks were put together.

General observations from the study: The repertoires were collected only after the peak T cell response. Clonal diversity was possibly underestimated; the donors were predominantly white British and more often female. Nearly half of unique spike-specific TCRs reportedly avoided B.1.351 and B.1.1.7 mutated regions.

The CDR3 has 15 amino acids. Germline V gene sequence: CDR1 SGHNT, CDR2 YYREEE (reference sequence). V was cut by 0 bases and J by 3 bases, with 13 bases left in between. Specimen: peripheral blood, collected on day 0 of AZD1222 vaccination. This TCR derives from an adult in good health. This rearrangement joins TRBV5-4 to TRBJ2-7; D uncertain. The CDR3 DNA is TGTGCCAGCAGCTTGGCGGGCCTAGTAAACTACGAGCAGTACTTC. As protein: CASSLAGLVNYEQYF. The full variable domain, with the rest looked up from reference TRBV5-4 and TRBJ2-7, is ETGVTQSPTHLIKTRGQQVTLRCSSQSGHNTVSWYQQALGQGPQFIFQYYREEENGRGNFPPRFSGLQFPNYSSELNVNALELDDSALYLCASSLAGLVNYEQYFGPGTRLTVT.